A selection of T cell receptor beta chains follows, all from one sample in a study of OX40 agonist ivuxolimab in advanced cancers. Measured with immunoSEQ multiplex PCR; TCRdb has only the in-frame clones, and not every one. The sample has roughly 56,000 clones, 80% to 90% seen once. The sample was CD4+ or CD8+ T cells sorted from blood, taken in a trial of the OX40 agonist ivuxolimab. Receptors were obtained from an adult with an advanced solid tumor such as melanoma, head and neck, liver or kidney cancer. The CDR3 runs from the conserved cysteine through the conserved F or W. D genes are given only for firm matches. Size values are once, few and many counts, or a class for expanded clones, and some rows have none.

CDR3 length	V gene	clone size	D gene	J gene	CDR3 DNA	CDR3 protein
14	TRBV6-4	NA	NA	TRBJ1-3	TGTGCCAGCAGTGCCGGGCTCCCTGGAAACACCATATATTTT	CASSAGLPGNTIYF
14	TRBV2	NA	TRBD1	TRBJ2-2	TGTGCCAGCGGTGGACAGGGCAACACCGGGGAGCTGTTTTTT	CASGGQGNTGELFF
15	TRBV5-5	NA	NA	TRBJ2-7	TGTGCCAGCGGGATAGGGACGCAGAGCTCCTACGAGCAGTACTTC	CASGIGTQSSYEQYF
16	TRBV9	NA	NA	TRBJ1-2	TGTGCCAGCAGCGCCAGCCCCGGGCCGATTAACTATGGCTACACCTTC	CASSASPGPINYGYTF
12	TRBV19	NA	NA	TRBJ2-3	TGTGCCAGTAGTATTACCAGGGATACGCAGTATTTT	CASSITRDTQYF
13	TRBV6-5	NA	TRBD2	TRBJ2-5	TGTGCCAGCAGTCGTAGCGGGGTAAAGACCCAGTACTTC	CASSRSGVKTQYF
14	TRBV5-5	NA	NA	TRBJ1-1	TGTGCCAGCATGCTATACGGGGGGAACACTGAAGCTTTCTTT	CASMLYGGNTEAFF
14	TRBV5-4	NA	TRBD1	TRBJ1-2	TGTGCCAGCAGCTTGGAAAGCCAGGGGGTAGACTACACCTTC	CASSLESQGVDYTF
12	TRBV11-2	NA	NA	TRBJ2-5	TGTGCCAGCAGCCTAGCTGAAGAGACCCAGTACTTC	CASSLAEETQYF
13	TRBV28	NA	NA	TRBJ2-3	TGTGCCATAAGAAGAGGGGGCACAGATACGCAGTATTTT	CAIRRGGTDTQYF
13	TRBV15	NA	NA	TRBJ2-7	TGTGCCACCAGCTCGCCCTCTCGGGGCGAGCAGTACTTC	CATSSPSRGEQYF
16	TRBV7-9	NA	TRBD1	TRBJ2-2	TGTGCCAGCAGCGCCCGGACAGGGGGATTCGGCGGGGAGCTGTTTTTT	CASSARTGGFGGELFF
16	TRBV7-9	NA	NA	TRBJ2-3	TGTGCCAGCAGCCCCAGAGGAGAGCCCACGGGGGATACGCAGTATTTT	CASSPRGEPTGDTQYF
12	TRBV4-1	NA	NA	TRBJ1-1	TGCGCCAGCAGCCTCAGGGGAACTGAAGCTTTCTTT	CASSLRGTEAFF
12	TRBV5-8	NA	NA	TRBJ2-3	TGTGCCAGCAGCTCGGGTCCAGATACGCAGTATTTT	CASSSGPDTQYF
19	TRBV19	few	TRBD1	TRBJ1-5	TGTGCCAGTAGGAAGACCCTACAGGGGACGATCAATAGCAATCAGCCCCAGCATTTT	CASRKTLQGTINSNQPQHF
16	TRBV27	NA	NA	TRBJ2-5	TGTGCCAGCAGTTTAGCCCGTCCGGGGGGCCGGGAGACCCAGTACTTC	CASSLARPGGRETQYF
13	TRBV5-6	NA	NA	TRBJ2-2	TGTGCCAGCAGCTCCGGGACCACCGGGGAGCTGTTTTTT	CASSSGTTGELFF
14	TRBV4-1	NA	TRBD1	TRBJ2-7	TGCGCCAGCAGCCATTGGACAGGGTCCTACGAGCAGTACTTC	CASSHWTGSYEQYF
13	TRBV18	NA	NA	TRBJ2-2	TGTGCCAGCTCACAGGGCGTTACCGGGGAGCTGTTTTTT	CASSQGVTGELFF
15	TRBV11-2	once	NA	TRBJ1-5	TGTGCCAGCAGCTTAGGGGCAGGTAGCAATCAGCCCCAGCATTTT	CASSLGAGSNQPQHF
15	TRBV2	NA	TRBD1	TRBJ1-6	TGTGCCAGCAGCGACCAGGGGGCGCGTAATTCACCCCTCCACTTT	CASSDQGARNSPLHF
15	TRBV15	NA	TRBD2	TRBJ2-7	TGTGCCACCAGCAGAGTGGCGGGGGGCTCCTACGAGCAGTACTTC	CATSRVAGGSYEQYF
15	TRBV5-4	NA	TRBD2	TRBJ2-1	TGTGCCAGCAGCTTCGGGGGGGCAGTATACAATGAGCAGTTCTTC	CASSFGGAVYNEQFF
15	TRBV5-4	once	NA	TRBJ2-7	TGTGCCAGCAGCTTGGAGCTCTCCACGTCGGGAGAGCAGTACTTC	CASSLELSTSGEQYF
13	TRBV19	NA	NA	TRBJ2-7	TGTGCCAGTAGTACCGGACTGGGCTACGAGCAGTACTTC	CASSTGLGYEQYF
13	TRBV6-5	NA	NA	TRBJ1-1	TGTGCCAGCAGAAAACAGGGTTTCACTGAAGCTTTCTTT	CASRKQGFTEAFF
12	TRBV7-9	NA	NA	TRBJ1-5	TGTGCCAGCAGCTATCTAAATCAGCCCCAGCATTTT	CASSYLNQPQHF
16	TRBV6-1	NA	NA	TRBJ2-2	TGTGCCAGCAGTGAACAAGCGAGCGCGAACACCGGGGAGCTGTTTTTT	CASSEQASANTGELFF
13	TRBV29-1	NA	TRBD2	TRBJ2-3	TGCAGCGTTCTAGCGGGGGGTCCCGATACGCAGTATTTT	CSVLAGGPDTQYF
16	TRBV7-2	once	TRBD2	TRBJ2-3	TGTGCCAGCAGCCCAGCCCTGGAGCGGGGGGGCCATACGCAGTATTTT	CASSPALERGGHTQYF
16	TRBV10-3	NA	NA	TRBJ2-3	TGTGCCATCAGTGCGGGTGACTCCTTTGGTACAGATACGCAGTATTTT	CAISAGDSFGTDTQYF
14	TRBV7-2	NA	NA	TRBJ2-1	TGTGCCAGCAGCGCGGACTTCACTAACAATGAGCAGTTCTTC	CASSADFTNNEQFF
15	TRBV6-1	NA	NA	TRBJ2-7	TGTGCCAGCAGTACTCCGACTATTCTAAAGAACGAGCAGTACTTC	CASSTPTILKNEQYF
13	TRBV27	once	NA	TRBJ2-3	TGTGCCAGCAGTTTCCTGGGCGGAGATACGCAGTATTTT	CASSFLGGDTQYF
15	TRBV5-1	NA	TRBD1	TRBJ1-5	TGCGCCAGCAGCTTGGGGGACAGGGCCGGGCAGCCCCAGCATTTT	CASSLGDRAGQPQHF
14	TRBV19	few	NA	TRBJ2-3	TGTGCCAGTAGTATAGGGCTAGCGCGCGATACGCAGTATTTT	CASSIGLARDTQYF
15	TRBV7-9	NA	TRBD2	TRBJ2-5	TGTGCCAGCAGCTCAGTAGCGGGCATCCAAGAGACCCAGTACTTC	CASSSVAGIQETQYF
15	TRBV7-6	NA	NA	TRBJ2-7	TGTGCCAGCAGCCCCCTGAGTGGGGGCCCCTACGAGCAGTACTTC	CASSPLSGGPYEQYF
15	TRBV5-1	NA	NA	TRBJ1-1	TGCGCCAGCAGCTTGGAGGGCAGGGTGAACACTGAAGCTTTCTTT	CASSLEGRVNTEAFF
13	TRBV27	NA	NA	TRBJ1-1	TGTGCCAGCAGTTTCAACAGGAACACTGAAGCTTTCTTT	CASSFNRNTEAFF
14	TRBV14	NA	NA	TRBJ1-4	TGTGCCAGCAGCCAGGGGGCGAGGAGTGAAAAACTGTTTTTT	CASSQGARSEKLFF
12	TRBV6-5	NA	NA	TRBJ1-6	TGTGCCAGCAGCCCTTCTAAATCACCCCTCCACTTT	CASSPSKSPLHF
11	TRBV7-9	NA	NA	TRBJ2-7	TGTGCCAGCAGCCTGCGGGACGAGCAGTACTTC	CASSLRDEQYF
15	TRBV6-1	NA	NA	TRBJ2-6	TGTGCCAGCAGTGAACTTCTCTCTGGGGCCAACGTCCTGACTTTC	CASSELLSGANVLTF
13	TRBV27	NA	NA	TRBJ2-5	TGTGCCAGCAGCCCGGACAGTCAAGAGACCCAGTACTTC	CASSPDSQETQYF
16	TRBV27	NA	NA	TRBJ1-4	TGTGCCAGCAGTTTATTTACAGGGACCGTTGATGAAAAACTGTTTTTT	CASSLFTGTVDEKLFF
13	TRBV6-5	once	NA	TRBJ2-7	TGTGCCAGCAGTACGGCGGGTCCCTACGAGCAGTACTTC	CASSTAGPYEQYF